This passage covers 21 T cell receptor beta chains from one sample sequenced in a study of T-cell reconstitution after alpha-beta-depleted transplantation in children. For TCRbeta, the library was prepared with unique molecular identifiers. MiXCR, run by TCRdb on the PCR reads, gives a single entry per CDR3 protein. The table has 360,000 or so distinct CDR3 sequences, 20% seen once. Here the sequenced sample was PBMCs from the stem cell graft donor, taken from the stem cell graft. The receptor source for this set is a human donor who donated a stem cell graft to a child with acute myeloid leukemia.

There are a few counts of this clonotype. The genes are TRBV24-1 and TRBJ2-5; tentatively, D is TRBD2 (6 bases). Germline lookup yields CDR1 KGHDR and CDR2 SFDVKD. There are 14 residues in the CDR3. Between the trimmed V and J ends, which lost 1 base and 5 bases, there was a span of 10 bases. CDR3 coding DNA: TGTGCCACCAGTGATTTTGGAGGGACGGAGACCCAGTACTTC. Translation: CATSDFGGTETQYF.

The J gene is TRBJ2-2, the V gene TRBV7-9, with D maybe TRBD2 (5 bases). The germline V and J ends were trimmed by 5 bases and 3 bases, with 19 bases remaining between them. Germline CDR1 is SEHNR and CDR2 is FQNEAQ (reference sequence). The CDR3 has 17 residues. CDR3 amino acids: CASSRTVSGRDTGELFF. CDR3 in DNA: TGTGCCAGCAGCCGGACGGTTTCGGGAAGGGACACCGGGGAGCTGTTTTTT.

The J gene is TRBJ2-2, the V gene TRBV6-5; 15 nucleotides line up with TRBD2. Trimming took 6 bases from V and 6 from J; bases not matched to a gene: 5. This CDR3 spans 16 amino acids. Germline CDR1 is MNHEY and CDR2 is SVGAGI. CDR3 sequence: CASRSGTSGRSGELFF. The CDR3 DNA reads TGTGCCAGCAGATCCGGGACTAGCGGGAGGTCCGGGGAGCTGTTTTTT.

This clonotype was recorded many times. The chain recombines TRBV7-9 with TRBJ2-7, with no clear D. V lost 2 bases, J lost 6 bases, and 14 bases lay in between. Germline V gene sequence: CDR1 SEHNR, CDR2 FQNEAQ (reference sequence). This CDR3 comprises 14 residues. Here the CDR3 reads CASSLPGRSPEQYF. CDR3 DNA sequence: TGTGCCAGCAGCTTACCTGGACGGAGCCCCGAGCAGTACTTC.

This clonotype has just a few counts. The chain recombines TRBV5-1 with TRBJ2-1; TRBD2 matches at 8 bases. The CDR3 length is 15 residues. Germline V gene lookup returns CDR1 SGHRS and CDR2 YFSETQ. V lost 1 base and J lost 6; bases outside the gene matches: 6. CDR3: CASSLLGLAGNEQFF. CDR3 in DNA: TGCGCCAGCAGCTTGCTAGGACTAGCCGGCAATGAGCAGTTCTTC.

This clonotype has a count of ten or more. The J gene is TRBJ2-2, the V gene TRBV15, with D perhaps matching TRBD1 or TRBD2 (6 bases each). Trimming left V 0 bases short and J 7 bases short, with 12 bases between. The CDR3 extends over 15 amino acids. Germline assignment: CDR1 LNHNV and CDR2 YYDKDF (reference sequence). For the CDR3, the DNA is TGTGCCACCAGCAGAGATATGGAGGGACACGGGGAGCTGTTTTTT. Encoded protein: CATSRDMEGHGELFF. Complete variable domain (other parts from reference TRBV15 and TRBJ2-2): DAMVIQNPRYQVTQFGKPVTLSCSQTLNHNVMYWYQQKSSQAPKLLFHYYDKDFNNEADTPDNFQSRRPNTSFCFLDIRSPGLGDTAMYLCATSRDMEGHGELFFGEGSRLTVL.

This clonotype was counted between two and nine times. The rearrangement uses TRBV20-1 and TRBJ2-1; D is perhaps TRBD2 (6 bases). There are 10 residues in the CDR3. Germline V gives CDR1 DFQATT, CDR2 SNEGSKA (reference sequence). Trimming took 5 bases from V and 9 from J, leaving 8 bases between them. CDR3 residues: CSAWRAEQFF. The DNA of the CDR3 is TGCAGTGCTTGGAGGGCTGAGCAGTTCTTC.

V usage is TRBV11-1 and J usage is TRBJ2-2; 9 nucleotides match TRBD1. CDR1 is SGHAT and CDR2 is FQDESV in the germline V gene (reference sequence). The CDR3 is 15 amino acids. Losses at the gene ends were 6 bases for V and 6 bases for J; bases not matched to a gene: 8. Here the CDR3 DNA reads TGTGCCAGCAGTCCGGGACAGGGTTATGCCGGGGAGCTGTTTTTT. Translated, it gives CASSPGQGYAGELFF.

The chain couples TRBV9 to TRBJ2-7; unclear D gene. The V gene lost 0 bases and the J gene lost 0 bases, with 10 bases spanning the gap. The CDR3 is 15 residues long. The germline V gene encodes CDR1 SGDLS and CDR2 YYNGEE. The CDR3 DNA follows: TGTGCCAGCAGCGTAGCTTATGGGTTCTCCTACGAGCAGTACTTC. Its protein is CASSVAYGFSYEQYF.

This clonotype was counted a few times. J is TRBJ1-5 and V is TRBV10-3, with a weak D call TRBD1 (5 bases). Per germline, CDR1 ENHRY and CDR2 SYGVKD. V was clipped by 7 bases and J by 5 bases, with 12 bases between them. The CDR3 has 13 residues. For the CDR3, the DNA is TGTGCCATCACCCGAGGGGTGGATCAGCCCCAGCATTTT. Encoded protein: CAITRGVDQPQHF.

This chain connects TRBV20-1 to TRBJ1-3; TRBD1 might be the D (5 bases). V lost 7 bases, J lost 6 bases, and 13 bases lay in between. CDR1 and CDR2 (germline): DFQATT, SNEGSKA (reference sequence). CDR3 size: 12 residues. CDR3: CSVGGRENTIYF. CDR3 sequence (DNA): TGCAGTGTTGGGGGGAGGGAAAACACCATATATTTT.

CDR3 in DNA: TGTGCCAGCCAGTCTGGAAACACCATATATTTT. Translated, it gives CASQSGNTIYF. The chain recombines TRBV6-5 with TRBJ1-3; the D is unclear. V was clipped by 8 bases and J by 1 base, with 3 bases between them. CDR1 MNHEY and CDR2 SVGAGI come from the germline V gene. The CDR3 covers 11 residues.

The chain recombines TRBV29-1 with TRBJ2-3; tentatively, D is TRBD2 (6 bases). This CDR3 spans 12 amino acids. Germline loops: CDR1 SQVTM, CDR2 ANQGSEA. V lost 5 bases and J 2 bases, leaving 8 bases between the germline ends. The CDR3 loop reads CSVRETTDTQYF. CDR3 sequence (DNA): TGCAGCGTTCGGGAGACCACAGATACGCAGTATTTT.

This clonotype was recorded a few times. The rearrangement uses TRBV4-2 and TRBJ2-5; 9 nucleotides line up with TRBD2. The V gene end was trimmed by 0 bases and the J gene end by 0 bases; junction bases not matched to a gene: 2. The germline gives CDR1 LGHNA, CDR2 YNFKEQ. The CDR3 is made up of 16 amino acids. The CDR3 sequence: CASSQESSGDQETQYF. The CDR3 DNA reads TGTGCCAGCAGCCAAGAGTCTAGCGGGGACCAAGAGACCCAGTACTTC.

The gene calls are TRBV6-1 and TRBJ2-7, with 7 bases that match TRBD2. Trimming at V came to 6 bases and at J to 4 bases, leaving 12 bases not matched to a gene. The germline gives CDR1 MNHNS, CDR2 SASEGT. CDR3 size: 15 residues. The CDR3 sequence: CASRDGGAGVYEQYF. The CDR3 DNA reads TGTGCCAGCAGGGACGGCGGCGCGGGAGTATACGAGCAGTACTTC.

This clonotype has only a few counts. The chain joins TRBV5-6 to TRBJ2-3, with TRBD2 as a possible D gene (5 bases). The length of the CDR3 is 14 residues. Trimming took off 3 bases at V and 2 bases at J, with 10 bases between the two ends. The germline V gene encodes CDR1 SGHDT and CDR2 YYEEEE. The CDR3 region is CASSSARATDTQYF. DNA for the CDR3: TGTGCCAGCAGCTCGGCGCGGGCCACAGATACGCAGTATTTT. The complete variable domain, with remaining parts taken from reference TRBV5-6 and TRBJ2-3, reads DAGVTQSPTHLIKTRGQQVTLRCSPKSGHDTVSWYQQALGQGPQFIFQYYEEEERQRGNFPDRFSGHQFPNYSSELNVNALLLGDSALYLCASSSARATDTQYFGPGTRLTVL.

As for this clonotype: At one of its ends the junction is not consistent with the germline gene, which may arise from a read error. The rearrangement joins TRBV5-1 to TRBJ2-1, with 13 positions matching TRBD2. The CDR3 totals 18 residues. From germline, CDR1 is SGHRS and CDR2 YFSETQ. The CDR3 nucleotides are TGCGCCAGCGGCTTGGAACGGACTAGCGGGAGTTTTTACAATGAGCAGTTCTTC. Its translation: CASGLERTSGSFYNEQFF.

V usage is TRBV5-1 and J usage is TRBJ2-1; 7 bases fit TRBD2. CDR1 and CDR2 from the germline V gene are SGHRS and YFSETQ. With V trimmed by 3 bases and J by 4 bases, 7 bases remained unmatched. This CDR3 spans 15 amino acids. This CDR3 is CASSYVRESYNEQFF. The CDR3 region has the DNA TGCGCCAGCAGCTACGTGCGGGAGTCATACAATGAGCAGTTCTTC.

This clonotype was seen many times. CDR3 in amino acids: CSVDSGGSYEQYF. CDR3 sequence (DNA): TGCAGTGTGGATAGCGGCGGATCCTACGAGCAGTACTTC. The V call is TRBV20-1, the J call TRBJ2-7; tentative D call: TRBD2 (6 bases). CDR3 length: 13 residues. CDR1 DFQATT and CDR2 SNEGSKA come from the germline V gene (reference sequence). V lost 7 bases to trimming and J lost 1 base, with 14 bases between them.

The genes are TRBV6-1 and TRBJ2-3; D not resolved. Germline V gene data show CDR1 as MNHNS and CDR2 as SASEGT. The CDR3 has 16 amino acids. V lost 7 bases and J lost 4, with 21 bases in between. The CDR3 coding sequence is TGTGCCAGCATTCGCGAACTTCTAACATCCGCAGATACGCAGTATTTT. As protein: CASIRELLTSADTQYF.

This clonotype has only a few counts. The chain joins TRBV4-1 to TRBJ2-1; 10 nucleotides align to TRBD2. V lost 1 base and J lost 8; bases outside the gene matches: 11. The CDR3 totals 17 residues. From germline, CDR1 is MGHRA and CDR2 YSYEKL. The CDR3 region is CASSQGFSGRIGDEQFF. DNA for the CDR3: TGCGCCAGCAGCCAAGGTTTTAGCGGGAGGATAGGGGATGAGCAGTTCTTC.